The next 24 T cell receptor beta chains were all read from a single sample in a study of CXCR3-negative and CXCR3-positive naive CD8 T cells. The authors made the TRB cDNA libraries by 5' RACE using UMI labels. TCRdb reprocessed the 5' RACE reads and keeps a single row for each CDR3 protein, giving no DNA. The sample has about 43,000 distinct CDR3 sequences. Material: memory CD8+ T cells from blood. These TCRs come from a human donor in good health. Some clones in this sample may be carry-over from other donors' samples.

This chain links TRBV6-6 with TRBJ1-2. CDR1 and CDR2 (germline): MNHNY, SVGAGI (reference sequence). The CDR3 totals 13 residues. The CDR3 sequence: CASSEVLDYGYTF.

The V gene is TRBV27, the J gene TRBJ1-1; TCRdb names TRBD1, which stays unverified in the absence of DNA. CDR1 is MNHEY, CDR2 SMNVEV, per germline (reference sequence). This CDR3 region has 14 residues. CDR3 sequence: CASSPLTGVTEAFF.

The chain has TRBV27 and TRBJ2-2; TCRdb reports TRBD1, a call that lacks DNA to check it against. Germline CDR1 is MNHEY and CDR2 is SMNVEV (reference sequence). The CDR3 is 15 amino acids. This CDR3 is CASSPWGVKTGELFF.

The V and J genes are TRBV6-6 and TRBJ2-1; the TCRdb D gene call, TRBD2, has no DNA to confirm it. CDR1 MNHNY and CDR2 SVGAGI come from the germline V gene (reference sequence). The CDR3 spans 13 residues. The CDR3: CASSQTSSGEQFF.

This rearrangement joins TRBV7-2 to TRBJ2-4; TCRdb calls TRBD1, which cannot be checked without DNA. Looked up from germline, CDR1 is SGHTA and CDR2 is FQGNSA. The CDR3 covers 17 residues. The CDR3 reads CASSIRTNWAIKNIQYF. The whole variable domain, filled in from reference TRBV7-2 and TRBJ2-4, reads GAGVSQSPSNKVTEKGKDVELRCDPISGHTALYWYRQSLGQGLEFLIYFQGNSAPDKSGLPSDRFSAERTGGSVSTLTIQRTQQEDSAVYLCASSIRTNWAIKNIQYFGAGTRLSVL.

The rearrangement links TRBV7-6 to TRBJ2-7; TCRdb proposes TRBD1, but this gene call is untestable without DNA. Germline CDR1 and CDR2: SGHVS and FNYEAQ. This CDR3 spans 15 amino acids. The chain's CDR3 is CASSLAPRASYEQYF.

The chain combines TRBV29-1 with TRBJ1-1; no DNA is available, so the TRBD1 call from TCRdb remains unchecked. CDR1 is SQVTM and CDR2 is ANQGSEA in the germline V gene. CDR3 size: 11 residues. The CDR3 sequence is CSGRGETEAFF.

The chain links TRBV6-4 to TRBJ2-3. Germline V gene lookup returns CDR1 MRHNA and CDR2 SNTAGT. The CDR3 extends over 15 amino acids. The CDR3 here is CASSDSGSYTDTQYF.

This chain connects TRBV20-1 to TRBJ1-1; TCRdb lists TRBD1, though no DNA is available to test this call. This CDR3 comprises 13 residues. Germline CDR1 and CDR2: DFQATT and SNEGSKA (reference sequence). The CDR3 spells CSAGDRDYTEAFF.

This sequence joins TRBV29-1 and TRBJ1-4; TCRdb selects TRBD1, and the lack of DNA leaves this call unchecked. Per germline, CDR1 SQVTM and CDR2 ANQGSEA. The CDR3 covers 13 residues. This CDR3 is CSVEQAGSEKLFF.

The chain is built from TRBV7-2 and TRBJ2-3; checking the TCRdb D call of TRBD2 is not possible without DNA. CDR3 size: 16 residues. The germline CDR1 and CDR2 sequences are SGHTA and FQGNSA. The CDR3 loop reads CASSPIGLAGTDTQYF.

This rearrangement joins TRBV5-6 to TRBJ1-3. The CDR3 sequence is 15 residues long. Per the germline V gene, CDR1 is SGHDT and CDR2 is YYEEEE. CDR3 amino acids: CASSLAGTSGNTIYF.

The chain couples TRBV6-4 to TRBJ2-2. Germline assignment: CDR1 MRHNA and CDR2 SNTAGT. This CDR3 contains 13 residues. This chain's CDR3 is CASSDRDTGELFF.

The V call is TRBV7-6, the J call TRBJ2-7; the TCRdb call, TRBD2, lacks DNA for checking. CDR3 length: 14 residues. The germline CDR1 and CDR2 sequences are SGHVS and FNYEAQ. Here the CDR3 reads CASSLGGPSGEQYF. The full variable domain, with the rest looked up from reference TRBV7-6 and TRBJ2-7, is GAGVSQSPRYKVTKRGQDVALRCDPISGHVSLYWYRQALGQGPEFLTYFNYEAQQDKSGLPNDRFSAERPEGSISTLTIQRTEQRDSAMYRCASSLGGPSGEQYFGPGTRLTVT.

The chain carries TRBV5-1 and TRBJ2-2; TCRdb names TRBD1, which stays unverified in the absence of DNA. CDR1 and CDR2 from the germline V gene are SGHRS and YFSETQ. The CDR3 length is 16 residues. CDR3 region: CASSPGGGADTGELFF.

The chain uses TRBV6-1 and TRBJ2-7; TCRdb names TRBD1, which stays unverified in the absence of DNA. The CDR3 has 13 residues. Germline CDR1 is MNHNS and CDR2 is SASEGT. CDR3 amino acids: CATETDDPLEQYF.

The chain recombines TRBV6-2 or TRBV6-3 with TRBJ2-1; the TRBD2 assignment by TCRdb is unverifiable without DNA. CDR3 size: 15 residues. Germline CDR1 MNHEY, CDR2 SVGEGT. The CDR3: CASSYSSGRYNEQFF.

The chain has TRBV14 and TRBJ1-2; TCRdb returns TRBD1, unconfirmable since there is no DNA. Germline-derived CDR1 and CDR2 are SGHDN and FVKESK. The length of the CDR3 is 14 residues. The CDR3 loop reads CASSQQGDVYGYTF.

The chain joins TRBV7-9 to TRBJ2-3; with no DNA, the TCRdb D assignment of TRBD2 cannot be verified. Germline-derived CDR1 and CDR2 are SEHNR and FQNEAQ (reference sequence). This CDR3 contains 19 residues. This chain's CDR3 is CASSPIRLAGGTSTDTQYF.

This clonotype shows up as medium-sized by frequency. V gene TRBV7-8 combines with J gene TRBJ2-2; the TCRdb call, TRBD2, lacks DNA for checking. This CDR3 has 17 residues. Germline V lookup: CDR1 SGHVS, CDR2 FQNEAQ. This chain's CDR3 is CASSLASGLAGTGELFF. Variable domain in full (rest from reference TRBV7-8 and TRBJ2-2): GAGVSQSPRYKVAKRGQDVALRCDPISGHVSLFWYQQALGQGPEFLTYFQNEAQLDKSGLPSDRFFAERPEGSVSTLKIQRTQQEDSAVYLCASSLASGLAGTGELFFGEGSRLTVL.

CDR3 sequence reads: CASSQDWVNYEQYF. The chain is built from TRBV4-1 and TRBJ2-7. The CDR3 has 14 amino acids. Germline CDR1 and CDR2: MGHRA and YSYEKL.

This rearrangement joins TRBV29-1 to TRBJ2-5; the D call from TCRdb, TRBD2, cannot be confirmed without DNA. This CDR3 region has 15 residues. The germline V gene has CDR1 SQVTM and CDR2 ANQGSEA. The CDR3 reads CSVAGGGASEETQYF. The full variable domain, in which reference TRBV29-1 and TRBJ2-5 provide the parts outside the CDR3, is SAVISQKPSRDICQRGTSLTIQCQVDSQVTMMFWYRQQPGQSLTLIATANQGSEATYESGFVIDKFPISRPNLTFSTLTVSNMSPEDSSIYLCSVAGGGASEETQYFGPGTRLLVL.

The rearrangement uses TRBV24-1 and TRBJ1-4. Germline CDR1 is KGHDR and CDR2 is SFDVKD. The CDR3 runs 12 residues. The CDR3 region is CATSLLSEKLFF.

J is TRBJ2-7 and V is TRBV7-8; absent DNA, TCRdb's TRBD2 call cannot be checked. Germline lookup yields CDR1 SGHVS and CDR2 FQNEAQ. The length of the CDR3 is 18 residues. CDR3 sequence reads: CASSLALASGVSSYEQYF.